These 27 T cell receptor beta chains were sequenced from one sample in a study of T cells after yellow fever vaccination. From the 5' RACE reads, TCRdb called clonotypes with MiXCR, one entry per CDR3 protein. The data hold 500,000 to 700,000 distinct CDR3 sequences, with 15% to 20% observed a single time. The sequenced sample was PBMCs, obtained 15 days after the yellow fever booster vaccination. These TCRs come from a young man who received the YFV17D yellow fever vaccine.

The V gene is TRBV6-5, the J gene TRBJ2-2; 9 bases are a match to TRBD2. V shed 6 bases and J 3 bases; nucleotides not matched to a gene: 5. The CDR3 runs to 15 residues. CDR1 and CDR2 (germline): MNHEY, SVGAGI. CDR3 residues: CASRLTSGYTGELFF. CDR3 nucleotides: TGTGCCAGCAGATTGACTAGCGGTTACACCGGGGAGCTGTTTTTT.

V is TRBV20-1 and J is TRBJ2-5, with a tentative D call TRBD2 (6 bases). Deletions cut 2 bases from V and 3 bases from J, with 13 bases between. The germline V gene has CDR1 DFQATT and CDR2 SNEGSKA (reference sequence). The CDR3 covers 14 residues. CDR3 sequence reads: CSARPTGGKETQYF. Written as DNA, the CDR3 is TGCAGTGCTAGACCCACCGGGGGAAAAGAGACCCAGTACTTC.

This clonotype was counted between two and nine times. The chain is built from TRBV12-3 or TRBV12-4 and TRBJ2-2, with 10 bases lining up with TRBD1. The CDR3 contains 15 residues. J lost 5 bases, V lost 10 bases, and 10 bases had no gene match. CDR3 region: CATTWTGGLTGELFF. The CDR3 nucleotides read TGTGCCACCACGTGGACAGGGGGATTGACCGGGGAGCTGTTTTTT.

The rearrangement links TRBV30 to TRBJ2-7; 7 bases align to TRBD2. The V and J ends lost 0 bases and 8 bases, in that order; junction bases with no gene match: 7. The CDR3 sequence is 13 residues long. The germline CDR1 and CDR2 sequences are GTSNPN and SVGIG (reference sequence). For the CDR3, the DNA is TGTGCCTGGAGTGTAGACGGGACTAAAAAGCAGTACTTC. Translation: CAWSVDGTKKQYF.

There are a few counts of this clonotype. CDR3 DNA: TGTGCCAGCAGAGTACGAATGAGAGAGACCCAGTACTTC. As protein: CASRVRMRETQYF. The rearrangement joins TRBV6-1 to TRBJ2-5; D is unclear. V shed 6 bases and J shed 4 bases, with 12 bases lying between them. Germline values: CDR1 MNHNS, CDR2 SASEGT. The CDR3 is 13 amino acids.

This clonotype was seen a few times. The CDR3 spells CSSARAERTDTQYF. The CDR3 coding sequence is TGCAGTTCCGCTAGGGCGGAGCGCACAGATACGCAGTATTTT. The chain uses TRBV20-1 and TRBJ2-3; D remains unclear. CDR3 length: 14 residues. CDR1 DFQATT and CDR2 SNEGSKA come from the germline V gene (reference sequence). Trimming removed 8 bases from V and 1 base from J, with 16 bases in between.

This clonotype was counted only a few times. The chain combines TRBV5-8 with TRBJ2-5; tentatively, D is TRBD2 (5 bases). V lost 9 bases and J lost 3, with 18 bases in between. Per germline, CDR1 SGHTS and CDR2 YDEGEE. This CDR3 is built from 14 residues. The DNA for the CDR3 is TGTGCCACCAGTAAGCGGCATCCCAAAGAGACCCAGTACTTC. Residues: CATSKRHPKETQYF.

The genes are TRBV5-1 and TRBJ2-1; 14 bases match TRBD2. Unmatched junction bases numbered 5, after V lost 5 bases and J lost 4 bases. The CDR3 length is 16 residues. Per the germline V gene, CDR1 is SGHRS and CDR2 is YFSETQ. The CDR3 region is CASRGTSGSGYNEQFF. In DNA, the CDR3 is TGCGCCAGCAGAGGGACTAGCGGGAGCGGGTACAATGAGCAGTTCTTC. The complete variable domain, with remaining parts taken from reference TRBV5-1 and TRBJ2-1, reads KAGVTQTPRYLIKTRGQQVTLSCSPISGHRSVSWYQQTPGQGLQFLFEYFSETQRNKGNFPGRFSGRQFSNSRSEMNVSTLELGDSALYLCASRGTSGSGYNEQFFGPGTRLTVL.

This clonotype was picked up a small number of times. V is TRBV29-1 and J is TRBJ1-5; TRBD1 matches 7 bases. V shed 6 bases and J 3 bases; nucleotides not matched to a gene: 5. The CDR3 covers 13 residues. The germline V gene encodes CDR1 SQVTM and CDR2 ANQGSEA. The CDR3 reads CSVRDRHNQPQHF. In DNA form, the CDR3 reads TGCAGCGTCCGGGACAGACACAATCAGCCCCAGCATTTT.

The table lists this clonotype with many counts. V usage is TRBV5-1 and J usage is TRBJ2-7; perhaps TRBD2 as D (5 bases). The CDR3 extends over 13 amino acids. The V and J ends lost 4 bases and 5 bases respectively, with 13 bases between them. CDR1 and CDR2 (germline): SGHRS, YFSETQ. As DNA, the CDR3 is TGCGCCAGCAGCCCCTGGACCGGGAACGAGCAGTACTTC. It encodes CASSPWTGNEQYF.

The V and J genes are TRBV5-1 and TRBJ2-7, with TRBD2 matching over 7 bases. Germline lookup yields CDR1 SGHRS and CDR2 YFSETQ. V trimming: 2 bases; J trimming: 6 bases; junction bases outside the gene matches: 11. The CDR3 runs to 15 residues. The CDR3 DNA reads TGCGCCAGCAGCTTTGGCGGGAGTCTCACGGGCGAGCAGTACTTC. It specifies CASSFGGSLTGEQYF. Filled out from reference TRBV5-1 and TRBJ2-7, the complete variable domain reads KAGVTQTPRYLIKTRGQQVTLSCSPISGHRSVSWYQQTPGQGLQFLFEYFSETQRNKGNFPGRFSGRQFSNSRSEMNVSTLELGDSALYLCASSFGGSLTGEQYFGPGTRLTVT.

A few counts support this clonotype. This chain connects TRBV7-9 to TRBJ2-2; no clear D. V was trimmed by 10 bases and J by 4 bases, leaving 22 bases between them. The germline CDR1 and CDR2 sequences are SEHNR and FQNEAQ (reference sequence). CDR3 length equals 16 residues. CDR3 in DNA: TGTGCCAACCATCCCGTATACGGTCCCATCACCGGGGAGCTGTTTTTT. It encodes CANHPVYGPITGELFF.

The V gene is TRBV27, the J gene TRBJ2-1, with D perhaps matching TRBD1 (6 bases). This CDR3 is 16 amino acids long. Between the trimmed V and J ends, which lost 1 base and 0 bases, there was a span of 10 bases. Germline lookup yields CDR1 MNHEY and CDR2 SMNVEV (reference sequence). CDR3 loop: CASSLYPQGSYNEQFF. The DNA for the CDR3 is TGTGCCAGCAGTTTATACCCACAGGGCTCCTACAATGAGCAGTTCTTC.

This clonotype was counted many times. J is TRBJ2-7 and V is TRBV20-1; no firm D call. Germline values: CDR1 DFQATT, CDR2 SNEGSKA (reference sequence). The CDR3 spans 9 residues. V lost 7 bases and J 6 bases, leaving 7 bases between the germline ends. CDR3 residues: CSVLSEQYF. CDR3 sequence (DNA): TGCAGTGTATTAAGCGAGCAGTACTTC.

The chain recombines TRBV12-3 or TRBV12-4 with TRBJ2-3, with D perhaps matching TRBD1 (6 bases). V was cut by 6 bases and J by 6 bases, with 16 bases left in between. The CDR3 consists of 14 residues. The DNA for the CDR3 is TGTGCCAGCAGCTCTTCGAGGGGGTCGGATACGCAGTATTTT. Amino acid sequence: CASSSSRGSDTQYF.

The gene calls are TRBV24-1 and TRBJ2-6; D not certain. CDR1 and CDR2 from the germline V gene are KGHDR and SFDVKD. With 4 bases removed from V and 2 bases from J, the gap between germline ends came to 8 bases. The CDR3 is 15 amino acids. The CDR3 is CATSEATAGANVLTF. The CDR3 bases are TGTGCCACCAGTGAAGCTACAGCTGGGGCCAACGTCCTGACTTTC.

This chain links TRBV6-2 or TRBV6-3 with TRBJ1-5, with 7 bases aligning to TRBD1. The J segment lost 6 bases and the V segment lost 0 bases, leaving 8 bases of the junction unmatched. The germline CDR1 and CDR2 sequences are MNHEY and SVGEGT. The CDR3 runs 16 residues. The CDR3 DNA is TGTGCCAGCAGTTACTCGACAGGGAGAGATGGTCAGCCCCAGCATTTT. Its translation is CASSYSTGRDGQPQHF.

This sequence joins TRBV2 and TRBJ2-2; 8 nucleotides match TRBD2. Germline V CDR1 and CDR2: SNHLY, FYNNEI. The CDR3 consists of 15 residues. J was trimmed by 2 bases and V by 7 bases; bases with no gene match: 6. This CDR3 reads CASKKLAVNTGELFF. For the CDR3, the DNA is TGTGCCAGCAAAAAACTAGCGGTTAACACCGGGGAGCTGTTTTTT.

The rearrangement links TRBV27 to TRBJ2-1, with TRBD2 matching 12 bases. This CDR3 is built from 15 residues. Germline V lookup: CDR1 MNHEY, CDR2 SMNVEV (reference sequence). The V and J ends lost 4 bases and 6 bases, in that order; junction bases with no gene match: 4. The CDR3 DNA follows: TGTGCCAGCAGTTATTGGACTAGCGGGACCAATGAGCAGTTCTTC. Its translation is CASSYWTSGTNEQFF.

The chain uses TRBV4-3 and TRBJ2-1, with unresolved D. The CDR3 consists of 13 residues. V gave up 0 bases and J gave up 10 bases, with 10 bases separating them. Germline-derived CDR1 and CDR2 are LGHNA and YSLEER. In DNA form, the CDR3 reads TGCGCCAGCAGCCAAGATCTGGCACCCGAGCAGTTCTTC. Residues: CASSQDLAPEQFF.

The rearrangement links TRBV21-1 to TRBJ1-6. TRBV21-1 is an annotated pseudogene. The CDR3 is 12 amino acids. The CDR3 spells CASSKSNSPLHF. CDR3 coding DNA: TGTGCCAGCAGCAAGAGCAATTCACCCCTCCACTTT.

The count of this clonotype is one. V is TRBV20-1 and J is TRBJ2-1; D might be TRBD2 (6 bases). The germline V and J ends were trimmed by 5 bases and 5 bases, with 10 bases remaining between them. The germline CDR1 and CDR2 sequences are DFQATT and SNEGSKA (reference sequence). The CDR3 has 12 amino acids. The CDR3 DNA follows: TGCAGTGCTTTTAGGACTAACAATGAGCAGTTCTTC. Translation gives CSAFRTNNEQFF.

This clonotype was counted only a few times. CDR3 DNA sequence: TGTGCCAGCAGCTTAGTTCGGGGGTCTAATGAAAAACTGTTTTTT. Its translation is CASSLVRGSNEKLFF. The J gene is TRBJ1-4, the V gene TRBV7-9; maybe TRBD1 (5 bases). Trimming shortened V by 1 base and J by 3 bases, and 9 bases separated the two germline ends. The germline V gene encodes CDR1 SEHNR and CDR2 FQNEAQ (reference sequence). CDR3 size: 15 residues.

This clonotype has only a few counts. The V and J genes are TRBV12-3 or TRBV12-4 and TRBJ2-2; no clear D. The CDR3 runs to 13 residues. Between the trimmed V and J ends, which lost 9 bases and 1 base, there was a span of 9 bases. Here the CDR3 DNA reads TGTGCCAGTGACGCCCGGAACACCGGGGAGCTGTTTTTT. This gives the protein CASDARNTGELFF.

V gene TRBV7-2 combines with J gene TRBJ2-7; unclear D gene. Germline CDR1 and CDR2: SGHTA and FQGNSA. CDR3 length: 15 residues. The V and J ends lost 0 bases and 0 bases respectively, with 9 bases between them. The CDR3 spells CASSLAATFSYEQYF. The CDR3 DNA reads TGTGCCAGCAGCTTAGCGGCGACTTTCTCCTACGAGCAGTACTTC.

This clonotype was recorded a few times. The chain employs TRBV20-1 and TRBJ2-7; 9 positions agree with TRBD2. The CDR3 has 14 residues. The J segment lost 5 bases and the V segment lost 6 bases, leaving 11 bases of the junction unmatched. CDR1 is DFQATT, CDR2 SNEGSKA, per germline (reference sequence). The CDR3 sequence: CSADPGLAGNEQYF. CDR3 in DNA: TGCAGTGCAGACCCGGGGCTAGCGGGGAACGAGCAGTACTTC.

The V gene is TRBV18, the J gene TRBJ2-1; 8 bases line up with TRBD1. Trimming took 4 bases from V and 8 from J; bases not matched to a gene: 7. The germline gives CDR1 KGHSH, CDR2 LQKENI. The CDR3 totals 14 residues. The CDR3 DNA reads TGTGCCAGCTCACTTCTGACAGGGGACCATGAGCAGTTCTTC. Amino acids: CASSLLTGDHEQFF.